This T cell receptor (beta chain) stems from a study of OX40 agonist ivuxolimab in advanced cancers. Study background: Treatment of patients was with ivuxolimab, an agonistic anti-OX40 (CD134) antibody. Males comprised over 80% of the group, whose mean age was approximately 60 years (range about 23 to 80).

As concerns this clone: Its antigen is not known.

Produced via immunoSEQ multiplex PCR; TCRdb's table is partial and in-frame only. The table has more than 45,000 clones, roughly 86% seen once. Germline CDR1 and CDR2: MNHEY and SVGAGI. Trimming left V 0 bases short and J 5 bases short, with 8 bases between. The CDR3 is 14 residues long. Study results and limitations: Clonal expansion by week 6 occurred in CD4+ and CD8+ blood T cells (at 0.1 to 3.0 mg/kg).

J is TRBJ1-5 and V is TRBV6-5; D may be TRBD1 (5 bases). The source was CD4+ or CD8+ T cells sorted from blood, collected in a trial of the OX40 agonist ivuxolimab. This clonotype originated in an adult with an advanced solid tumor such as melanoma, head and neck, liver or kidney cancer. The chain's CDR3 is CASSYSAGHQPQHF. The CDR3, as DNA: TGTGCCAGCAGTTACTCGGCAGGGCATCAGCCCCAGCATTTT.